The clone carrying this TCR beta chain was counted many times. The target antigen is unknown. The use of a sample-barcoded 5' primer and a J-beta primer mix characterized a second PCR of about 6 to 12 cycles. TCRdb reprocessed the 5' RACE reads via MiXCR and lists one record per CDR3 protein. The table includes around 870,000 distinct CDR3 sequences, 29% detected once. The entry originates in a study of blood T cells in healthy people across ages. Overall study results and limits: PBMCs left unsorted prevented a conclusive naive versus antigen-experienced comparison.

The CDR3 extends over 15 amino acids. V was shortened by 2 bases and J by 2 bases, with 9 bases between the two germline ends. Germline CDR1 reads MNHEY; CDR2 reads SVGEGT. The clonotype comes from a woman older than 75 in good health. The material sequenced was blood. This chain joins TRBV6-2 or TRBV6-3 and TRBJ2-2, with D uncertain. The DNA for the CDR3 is TGTGCCAGCAGTTACGGTTTAATTAACACCGGGGAGCTGTTTTTT. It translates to CASSYGLINTGELFF.